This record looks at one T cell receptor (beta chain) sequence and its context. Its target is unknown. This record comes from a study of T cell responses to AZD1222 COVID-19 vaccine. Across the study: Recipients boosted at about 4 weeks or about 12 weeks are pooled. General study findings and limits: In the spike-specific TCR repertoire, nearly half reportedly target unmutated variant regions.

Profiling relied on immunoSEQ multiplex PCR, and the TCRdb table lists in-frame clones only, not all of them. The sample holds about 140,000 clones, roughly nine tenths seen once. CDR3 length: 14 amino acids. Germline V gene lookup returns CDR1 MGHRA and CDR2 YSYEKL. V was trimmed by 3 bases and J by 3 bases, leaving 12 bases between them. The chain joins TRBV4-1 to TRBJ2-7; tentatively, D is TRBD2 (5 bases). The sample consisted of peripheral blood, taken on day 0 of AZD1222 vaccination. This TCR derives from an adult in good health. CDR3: CASSHSLLGYEQYF. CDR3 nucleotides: TGCGCCAGCAGCCATTCCTTACTAGGCTACGAGCAGTACTTC.